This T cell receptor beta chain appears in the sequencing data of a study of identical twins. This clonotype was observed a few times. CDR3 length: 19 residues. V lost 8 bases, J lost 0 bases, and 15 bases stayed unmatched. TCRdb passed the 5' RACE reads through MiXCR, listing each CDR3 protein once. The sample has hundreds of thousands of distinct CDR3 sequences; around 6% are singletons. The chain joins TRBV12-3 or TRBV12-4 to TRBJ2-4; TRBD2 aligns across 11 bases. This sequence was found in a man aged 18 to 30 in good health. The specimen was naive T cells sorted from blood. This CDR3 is CASGRELAGGWEAKNIQYF. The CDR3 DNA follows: TGTGCCAGCGGTCGTGAGCTAGCGGGAGGATGGGAAGCCAAAAACATTCAGTACTTC.